Each of the 17 T cell receptor beta chains below was sequenced from the same sample in a study of CD8+ T cells in alopecia areata. cDNA reverse transcribed from extracted RNA served as the sequencing template. The method was immunoSEQ multiplex PCR; TCRdb's version includes in-frame clones alone and lacks a portion of them. Of around 200,000 clones listed, about 60% were seen once; the top ten hold around 12%. The sample's treatment: oral pan-JAK inhibitor, 5-10 mg twice daily. The sequencing here drew on CD8+ T cells sorted from blood, taken at week 24, from a patient treated with tofacitinib. These receptor sequences come from a human donor with alopecia areata.

Here the CDR3 reads CAWQGASDEKLFF. The DNA for the CDR3 is TGTGCCTGGCAGGGGGCGAGTGATGAAAAACTGTTTTTT. This chain joins TRBV30 and TRBJ1-4; 8 positions agree with TRBD1. V was pared by 5 bases and J by 6 bases, with 5 bases of the junction left unmatched. The CDR3 consists of 13 residues. Germline V gene sequence: CDR1 GTSNPN, CDR2 SVGIG (reference sequence).

In its sample, this clone was seen a few times. This CDR3 is CASGRTGGMNTEAFF. DNA of the CDR3: TGTGCTAGTGGTAGGACAGGGGGGATGAACACTGAAGCTTTCTTT. The chain is built from TRBV12-5 and TRBJ1-1; 10 nucleotides match TRBD1. The germline V gene has CDR1 LGHNT and CDR2 FRNRAP. CDR3 length: 15 residues. V shed 5 bases, J shed 0 bases, and the junction held 3 bases outside the gene matches.

This clone has a single count. This rearrangement joins TRBV6-6 to TRBJ2-5; 7 positions match TRBD2. From germline, CDR1 is MNHNY and CDR2 SVGAGI (reference sequence). With 11 bases clipped from V and 2 bases from J, the junction kept 11 bases outside the gene matches. The CDR3 spans 14 residues. CDR3 sequence: CASWGGLLQETQYF. The CDR3 DNA reads TGTGCCTCCTGGGGGGGATTACTACAAGAGACCCAGTACTTC.

This chain connects TRBV13 to TRBJ1-2; D call uncertain. Trimming left V 5 bases short and J 4 bases short, with 14 bases between. This CDR3 is built from 14 residues. Germline CDR1 and CDR2: PRHDT and FYEKMQ (reference sequence). CDR3 nucleotides: TGTGCCAGCAGCAACGGACGGAATTTCTATGGCTACACCTTC. Its protein product is CASSNGRNFYGYTF. Complete variable domain (other parts from reference TRBV13 and TRBJ1-2): AAGVIQSPRHLIKEKRETATLKCYPIPRHDTVYWYQQGPGQDPQFLISFYEKMQSDKGSIPDRFSAQQFSDYHSELNMSSLELGDSALYFCASSNGRNFYGYTFGSGTRLTVV.

This clone appeared once. The chain employs TRBV2 and TRBJ2-2; possibly TRBD2 for D (6 bases). Germline CDR1 and CDR2: SNHLY and FYNNEI. V lost 6 bases and J lost 8, with 7 bases in between. The CDR3 totals 11 residues. Here the CDR3 DNA reads TGTGCCAGCAGGAGCGGGGGGGAGCTGTTTTTT. It specifies CASRSGGELFF. Full variable domain (rest looked up from reference TRBV2 and TRBJ2-2): EPEVTQTPSHQVTQMGQEVILRCVPISNHLYFYWYRQILGQKVEFLVSFYNNEISEKSEIFDDQFSVERPDGSNFTLKIRSTKLEDSAMYFCASRSGGELFFGEGSRLTVL.

CDR3 residues: CASSQEWTGSEQYF. For the CDR3, the DNA is TGTGCCAGCAGCCAAGAATGGACAGGGTCCGAGCAGTACTTC. This chain connects TRBV4-2 to TRBJ2-7; 8 bases match TRBD1. Looked up from germline, CDR1 is LGHNA and CDR2 is YNFKEQ. The junction had 4 bases not matched to a gene; V was cut back by 0 bases and J by 6 bases. The CDR3 spans 14 residues.

The rearrangement uses TRBV13 and TRBJ1-1, with 9 nucleotides matching TRBD1. Germline CDR1 reads PRHDT; CDR2 reads FYEKMQ (reference sequence). The CDR3 covers 15 residues. V dropped 5 bases and J dropped 3; count of bases not matched to a gene: 7. The DNA for the CDR3 is TGTGCCAGCAGCCCGGGACAGGGTGTCGACACTGAAGCTTTCTTT. This codes for CASSPGQGVDTEAFF.

This rearrangement joins TRBV4-2 to TRBJ2-2; the D call may be TRBD1 or TRBD2 (5 bases each). Germline CDR1 reads LGHNA; CDR2 reads YNFKEQ. The CDR3 length is 16 residues. The germline V and J ends were trimmed by 5 bases and 5 bases, with 18 bases remaining between them. CDR3 sequence: CASSTIWGTGTGELFF. DNA of the CDR3: TGTGCCAGCAGCACGATATGGGGGACGGGGACCGGGGAGCTGTTTTTT.

The V gene is TRBV29-1, the J gene TRBJ2-7; tentatively, D is TRBD2 (6 bases). The germline V gene has CDR1 SQVTM and CDR2 ANQGSEA. The CDR3 consists of 15 residues. V was cut by 6 bases and J by 0 bases, with 18 bases left in between. The CDR3 loop is CSVVIPGLYSYEQYF. The CDR3 nucleotides read TGCAGCGTCGTCATACCGGGACTTTACTCCTACGAGCAGTACTTC.

This sequence joins TRBV15 and TRBJ2-1, with no clear D. The germline V gene has CDR1 LNHNV and CDR2 YYDKDF (reference sequence). CDR3 size: 13 residues. The V and J ends lost 8 bases and 3 bases respectively, with 11 bases between them. CDR3 nucleotides: TGTGCCACCGAGCAGCAGAACTACAATGAGCAGTTCTTC. Translated, it gives CATEQQNYNEQFF.

This clone has just a few counts. This chain links TRBV5-6 with TRBJ1-2; no reliable D call. CDR3 size: 12 residues. The ends were cut back, 0 bases at V and 3 bases at J, with 3 bases in the middle. The V gene's germline CDR1 is SGHDT and CDR2 YYEEEE. This chain's CDR3 is CASSLGDYGYTF. The CDR3 DNA sequence: TGTGCCAGCAGCTTGGGCGACTATGGCTACACCTTC. The whole variable domain, filled in from reference TRBV5-6 and TRBJ1-2, reads DAGVTQSPTHLIKTRGQQVTLRCSPKSGHDTVSWYQQALGQGPQFIFQYYEEEERQRGNFPDRFSGHQFPNYSSELNVNALLLGDSALYLCASSLGDYGYTFGSGTRLTVV.

J is TRBJ2-5 and V is TRBV13, with D unresolved. This CDR3 is 12 amino acids long. Germline CDR1 reads PRHDT; CDR2 reads FYEKMQ (reference sequence). The V and J ends lost 2 bases and 2 bases respectively, with 3 bases between them. The CDR3: CASSLWQETQYF. The DNA of the CDR3 is TGTGCCAGCAGCTTATGGCAAGAGACCCAGTACTTC.

For this clone: Additional DNA sequences in this sample encode the identical CDR3. The genes are TRBV19 and TRBJ2-1; no clear D. This CDR3 spans 12 amino acids. The germline CDR1 and CDR2 sequences are LNHDA and SQIVND (reference sequence). The V end lost 2 bases, the J end lost 8 bases, and 7 bases lay between the germline ends. The CDR3 here is CASSISRDEQFF. DNA for the CDR3: TGTGCCAGTAGTATAAGTCGGGATGAGCAGTTCTTC.

This clone has more than one count but fewer than ten. V gene TRBV29-1 combines with J gene TRBJ1-2; D remains ambiguous. The V and J ends lost 2 bases and 3 bases respectively, with 4 bases between them. The CDR3 is 11 amino acids. Germline V gene data show CDR1 as SQVTM and CDR2 as ANQGSEA. CDR3 in amino acids: CSVEQYYGYTF. The CDR3 region has the DNA TGCAGCGTTGAACAGTACTATGGCTACACCTTC.

The J gene is TRBJ1-1, the V gene TRBV13, with 9 bases lining up with TRBD1. The germline gives CDR1 PRHDT, CDR2 FYEKMQ (reference sequence). V dropped 6 bases and J dropped 7; count of bases not matched to a gene: 3. The CDR3 has 12 amino acids. CDR3 loop: CASRGTGNEAFF. Here the CDR3 DNA reads TGTGCCAGCAGAGGGACAGGGAATGAAGCTTTCTTT.

The chain recombines TRBV25-1 with TRBJ1-5; D not resolved. The germline gives CDR1 MGHDK, CDR2 SYGVNS. The V gene lost 4 bases and the J gene lost 1 base, with 11 bases spanning the gap. This CDR3 has 15 amino acids. CDR3 loop: CASSATDTSNQPQHF. Written as DNA, the CDR3 is TGTGCCAGCAGTGCTACCGACACCAGCAATCAGCCCCAGCATTTT.

There are a few counts of this clone. This chain links TRBV6-1 with TRBJ2-1; D is tentatively TRBD1 or TRBD2 (5 bases each). V lost 3 bases and J lost 8, with 17 bases in between. CDR3 length: 15 amino acids. Germline CDR1 MNHNS, CDR2 SASEGT. CDR3 in amino acids: CASSDGGWGTYEQFF. CDR3 nucleotide sequence: TGTGCCAGCAGTGATGGGGGATGGGGGACGTATGAGCAGTTCTTC.